This TCR beta chain is from a study of human T cells and chemical hapten exposure. In the original workflow: Sample-level TCR yields exhibited a median of approximately 89,000, with a range of about 23,224 to 690,600. A single record per CDR3 protein comes from TCRdb applying MiXCR to the RACE reads. TCRdb, not the original authors, processed these V and J calls. This table has some 99,000 distinct CDR3 sequences, 9.2% appearing once. Time point defined: patch test 2, 6 weeks after DPC sensitization. The treatment was: therapeutic diphenylcyclopropenone sensitization with weekly scalp DPC. The CDR3 has 14 residues. V lost 4 bases, J lost 2 bases, and 12 bases lay in between. CDR1 LGHNA and CDR2 YNFKEQ come from the germline V gene. This clonotype was seen only a few times.

The source of this sequence is a middle-aged woman with alopecia areata. Some clones in this sample may be carry-over from other donors' samples. The J gene is TRBJ2-7, the V gene TRBV4-2; possible D gene TRBD2, 6 bases. The sample was whole blood, taken in connection with sensitization to the hapten diphenylcyclopropenone (DPC). Here the CDR3 DNA reads TGTGCCAGCAGCCGGGTGGAGCGGGCCTACGAGCAGTACTTC. It translates to CASSRVERAYEQYF.